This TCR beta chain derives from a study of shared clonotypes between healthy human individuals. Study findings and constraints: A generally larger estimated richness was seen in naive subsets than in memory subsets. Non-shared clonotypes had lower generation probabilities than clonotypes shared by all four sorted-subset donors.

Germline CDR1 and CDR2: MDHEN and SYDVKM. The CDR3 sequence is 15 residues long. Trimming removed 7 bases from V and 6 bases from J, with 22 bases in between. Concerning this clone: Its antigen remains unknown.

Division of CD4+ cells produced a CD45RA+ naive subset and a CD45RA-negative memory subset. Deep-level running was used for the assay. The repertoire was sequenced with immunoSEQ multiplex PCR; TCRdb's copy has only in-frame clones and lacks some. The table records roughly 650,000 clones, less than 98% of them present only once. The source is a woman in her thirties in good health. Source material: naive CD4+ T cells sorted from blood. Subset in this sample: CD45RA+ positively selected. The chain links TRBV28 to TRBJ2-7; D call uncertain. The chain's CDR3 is CASISDVERHREQYF. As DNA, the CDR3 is TGTGCCAGCATTTCGGACGTGGAACGGCACCGCGAGCAGTACTTC.